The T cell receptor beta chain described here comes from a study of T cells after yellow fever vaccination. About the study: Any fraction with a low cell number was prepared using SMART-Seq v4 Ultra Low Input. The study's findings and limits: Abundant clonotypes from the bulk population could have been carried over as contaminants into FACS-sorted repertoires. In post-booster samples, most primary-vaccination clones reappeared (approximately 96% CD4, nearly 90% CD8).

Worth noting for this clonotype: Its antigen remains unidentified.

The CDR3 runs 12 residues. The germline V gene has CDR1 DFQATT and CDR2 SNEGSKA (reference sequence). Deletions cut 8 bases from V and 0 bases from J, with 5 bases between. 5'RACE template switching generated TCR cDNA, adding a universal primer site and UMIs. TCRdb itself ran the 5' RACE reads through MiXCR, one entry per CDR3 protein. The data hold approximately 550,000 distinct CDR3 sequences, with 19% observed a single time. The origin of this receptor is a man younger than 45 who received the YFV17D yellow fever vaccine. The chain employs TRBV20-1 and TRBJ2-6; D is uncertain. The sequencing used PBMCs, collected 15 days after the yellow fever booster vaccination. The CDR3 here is CSTNSGANVLTF. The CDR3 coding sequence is TGCAGTACCAACTCTGGGGCCAACGTCCTGACTTTC.